This T cell receptor (beta chain) emerged from a study of blood T cell repertoires in COVID-19 (dated by TCRdb to the early 2020s). Study-level background: Samples from collaborators originated in the United States, Italy and Spain and spanned both the acute and convalescent phases of COVID-19. Sample metadata almost always included a de-identified subject ID, COVID-19 status, age in years and sex. The samples were drawn from two sources: the first 160 participants of the ongoing ImmuneRACE study, and about 1,300 subjects contributed by 6 global collaborators. The repertoires were released in a freely available public database meant as a resource for research on the immune response to SARS-CoV-2. HLA class I and class II types, where available, came from metadata supplied by the sample provider rather than from assay-based typing. Deeply sampled blood TCRbeta repertoires from subjects exposed to, actively infected with, or recovered from COVID-19 were included in the dataset. The prospective study material was composed of cDNA or gDNA derived from T cells, B-cell-depleted T cells, or PBMCs.

In the germline V gene, CDR1 corresponds to SGHTS and CDR2 to YDEGEE. From V the trimming removes 1 base and from J it removes 6 bases, while the gene matches leave 3 bases of the junction unaccounted for. There are 14 amino acids in the CDR3, from cysteine to phenylalanine inclusive. Only the CDR3 portion is preserved as DNA: 42 bases, with reading frame beginning at the first base. Worth noting for this clone: It has no known antigen specificity. Base qualities were left out, and no much larger clone turns up one base away.

What the research found in general, with its limitations: How much clinical and demographic metadata was included differed by source and by participant, and the metadata was provided uncurated.

The immunoSEQ Assay, a bias-controlled multiplex PCR, was used to amplify TCRbeta CDR3 regions from genomic DNA. In the authors' own workflow: The number of nucleated cells in each sample was estimated from the amplification of reference gene primers within the assay. Sequence reads were collapsed and filtered to measure the absolute abundance of every unique TCRbeta CDR3 rearrangement. For each sample, productive Simpson clonality was calculated by taking the square root of Simpson's diversity index across productive rearrangements. TCRdb took this table from immuneACCESS and kept in-frame rearrangements with V and J called. Such tables lack part of the clones; where checked against another copy, unresolved V genes explain under half of the gap, and the rest is unexplained. D and trimming come from the DNA, and the V and J calls and clone size come from that table. The table for this sample lists about 150,000 clones; 80% of them were counted only once. In total, the top ten clones hold about 5% of the sample.

Whole blood was collected in K2EDTA tubes by collaborating institutions according to the institutions' own protocols. For TCRbeta analysis, collaborators shipped samples in one of three forms: frozen whole blood, isolated PBMCs, or DNA extracted from either of those sample types. The TCR was taken from a woman aged 45-65 years with acute or convalescent COVID-19. Sample: peripheral blood. The rearranged chain carries TRBV5-8 and TRBJ1-1; 10 nucleotides in the junction match TRBD1. The sequence in DNA is TGTGCCAGCAGCTTGATGGGACAGGGGTCTGAAGCTTTCTTT. This codes for CASSLMGQGSEAFF.